The clone carrying this T cell receptor (beta chain) was seen a few times. The sample comes from a study of early T cells in non-severe SARS-CoV-2 infection. TCRdb processed the 5' RACE reads anew with MiXCR; each CDR3 protein has one entry. Of around 70,000 distinct CDR3 sequences in the sample, roughly a sixth were seen once. Germline V gene sequence: CDR1 MNHNS, CDR2 SASEGT. V lost 4 bases and J 0 bases, leaving 9 bases between the germline ends. This CDR3 region has 14 residues. The chain combines TRBV6-1 with TRBJ1-2, with a weak D call TRBD1 (5 bases). The source of this sequence is an adult who was a healthcare worker with PCR-confirmed SARS-CoV-2 infection or an uninfected control (not recorded which). The sequenced sample was whole blood. Here the CDR3 reads CASSARVANYGYTF. The CDR3 DNA reads TGTGCCAGCAGTGCCAGGGTAGCTAACTATGGCTACACCTTC.